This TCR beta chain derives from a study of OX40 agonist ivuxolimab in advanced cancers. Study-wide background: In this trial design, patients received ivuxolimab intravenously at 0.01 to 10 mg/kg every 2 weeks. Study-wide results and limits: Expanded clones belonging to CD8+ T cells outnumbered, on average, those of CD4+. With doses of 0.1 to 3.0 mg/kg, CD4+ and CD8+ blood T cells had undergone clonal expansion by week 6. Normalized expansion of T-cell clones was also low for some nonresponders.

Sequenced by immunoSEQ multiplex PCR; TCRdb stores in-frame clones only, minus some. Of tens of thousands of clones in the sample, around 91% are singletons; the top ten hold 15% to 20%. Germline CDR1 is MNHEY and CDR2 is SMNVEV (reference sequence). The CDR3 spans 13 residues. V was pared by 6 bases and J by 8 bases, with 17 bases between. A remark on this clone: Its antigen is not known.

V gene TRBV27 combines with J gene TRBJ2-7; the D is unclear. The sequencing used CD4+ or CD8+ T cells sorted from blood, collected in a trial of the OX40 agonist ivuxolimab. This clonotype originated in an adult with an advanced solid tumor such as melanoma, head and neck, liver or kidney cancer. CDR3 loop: CASSPRPSFQQYF. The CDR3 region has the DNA TGTGCCAGCAGCCCGAGGCCCTCGTTTCAGCAGTACTTC.